The 11 T cell receptor beta chains presented below share a single source sample, sequenced in a study of T cell responses to AZD1222 COVID-19 vaccine (dated by TCRdb to the early 2020s). The time point label, as the study defines it: about 28 days (+/-7) after the second vaccine dose. Library method: the immunoSEQ multiplex PCR assay. TCRdb obtained this table from immuneACCESS and retained in-frame rearrangements with V and J assigned. These tables miss some clones; where compared with another copy, unresolved V genes account for less than half of the shortfall, and the remainder is unexplained. The sample table shows 95,000 to 100,000 clones, and 88% are seen once. The ten largest clones take up about 17% of the sample. Sequencing used peripheral blood, obtained 28 days after the second AZD1222 dose. The receptors were gathered from an adult who received the AZD1222 COVID-19 vaccine.

The V gene is TRBV7-8, the J gene TRBJ1-5, with 7 bases fitting TRBD1. Germline CDR1 and CDR2: SGHVS and FQNEAQ. The CDR3 is 18 residues long. Germline trimming cut 4 bases from V and 6 bases from J; bases unmatched to any gene: 18. The CDR3 loop reads CASSSRFRDSRQVQPQHF. CDR3 sequence (DNA): TGTGCCAGCAGCTCAAGATTCCGGGACAGCCGGCAAGTTCAGCCCCAGCATTTT.

V usage is TRBV29-1 and J usage is TRBJ1-2; D remains unclear. The CDR3 is 12 residues long. V was cut by 4 bases and J by 7 bases, with 13 bases left in between. Germline V gene data show CDR1 as SQVTM and CDR2 as ANQGSEA. In DNA, the CDR3 is TGCAGCGTTGCCCCCCTTTCGCCTGGCTACACCTTC. Translation gives CSVAPLSPGYTF.

In its sample, this clone ranks as medium-sized (0.01 to 0.1%). This chain uses TRBV20-1 with TRBJ2-5; D perhaps matches TRBD2 (5 bases). The germline V gene has CDR1 DFQATT and CDR2 SNEGSKA (reference sequence). Between the trimmed V and J ends, which lost 3 bases and 5 bases, there was a span of 16 bases. The CDR3 totals 14 residues. This CDR3 is CSASSLGQEETQYF. The CDR3 coding sequence is TGCAGTGCTAGTTCACTAGGCCAAGAGGAGACCCAGTACTTC.

V and J are TRBV6-6 and TRBJ2-7, with D perhaps being TRBD1 or TRBD2 (6 bases each). Germline V gene sequence: CDR1 MNHNY, CDR2 SVGAGI (reference sequence). Trimming pared 5 bases from V and 3 bases from J, leaving 17 bases between. The CDR3 sequence is 15 residues long. CDR3 in DNA: TGTGCCAGCAGTAAAACGCGACTAGGGGGCTACGAGCAGTACTTC. As protein: CASSKTRLGGYEQYF.

Written as DNA, the CDR3 is TGTGCCACCAGTGATTTGGAGACAGGGCGAATGCAAGAGACCCAGTACTTC. It encodes CATSDLETGRMQETQYF. V gene TRBV24-1 combines with J gene TRBJ2-5, with TRBD1 matching over 7 bases. CDR3 length: 17 amino acids. CDR1 is KGHDR and CDR2 is SFDVKD in the germline V gene. V trimming: 0 bases; J trimming: 2 bases; junction bases outside the gene matches: 8.

This clone was observed a handful of times. This chain uses TRBV28 with TRBJ2-7; D gene unclear. With 2 bases removed from V and 5 bases from J, the gap between germline ends came to 7 bases. The CDR3 extends over 12 amino acids. Germline V gene data show CDR1 as MDHEN and CDR2 as SYDVKM. As DNA, the CDR3 is TGTGCCAGCAGTTTAAAAGCGAACGAGCAGTACTTC. It yields the protein CASSLKANEQYF.

This clone was detected a few times. The chain has TRBV27 and TRBJ2-2, with D perhaps matching TRBD2 (5 bases). Trimming pared 6 bases from V and 0 bases from J, leaving 14 bases between. Germline assignment: CDR1 MNHEY and CDR2 SMNVEV (reference sequence). This CDR3 spans 16 amino acids. CDR3 sequence: CASSLFGGPNTGELFF. CDR3 in DNA: TGTGCCAGCAGCCTGTTCGGCGGGCCGAACACCGGGGAGCTGTTTTTT.

The V and J genes are TRBV6-1 and TRBJ2-1; the match to TRBD2 covers 8 bases. The CDR3 runs to 17 residues. V lost 2 bases to trimming and J lost 6 bases; unmatched junction nucleotides: 12. Looked up from germline, CDR1 is MNHNS and CDR2 is SASEGT. The CDR3 sequence: CASSEWASGPGSNEQFF. The DNA for the CDR3 is TGTGCCAGCAGTGAATGGGCTAGCGGGCCTGGGAGCAATGAGCAGTTCTTC.

J is TRBJ1-1 and V is TRBV5-6; possibly TRBD1 for D (6 bases). V lost 0 bases and J lost 6, with 9 bases in between. The CDR3 runs to 13 residues. Germline lookup yields CDR1 SGHDT and CDR2 YYEEEE. The CDR3 coding sequence is TGTGCCAGCAGCTTGGTTTCAGGGGCTGAAGCTTTCTTT. It encodes CASSLVSGAEAFF.

The J gene is TRBJ2-1, the V gene TRBV7-2; 10 positions match TRBD2. V shed 4 bases, J shed 2 bases, and the junction held 2 bases outside the gene matches. Per the germline V gene, CDR1 is SGHTA and CDR2 is FQGNSA. This CDR3 has 15 residues. This chain's CDR3 is CASSSGLATYNEQFF. The DNA of the CDR3 is TGTGCCAGCAGCTCGGGACTAGCGACCTACAATGAGCAGTTCTTC.

This chain joins TRBV5-1 and TRBJ1-3; 8 bases are a match to TRBD1. V lost 4 bases and J lost 6; bases outside the gene matches: 6. Germline V gene lookup returns CDR1 SGHRS and CDR2 YFSETQ. The CDR3 is made up of 14 amino acids. The CDR3 protein is CASSPPDRVNTIYF. CDR3 nucleotide sequence: TGCGCCAGCAGCCCTCCGGACAGGGTAAACACCATATATTTT.